This T cell receptor beta chain was recorded in a study of cytomegalovirus exposure and HLA in healthy donors. Findings and limits, study-wide: Analysis performed later found under 20,000 TCR beta sequences associated with HLA alleles at 0.05 false discovery rate. The study listed approximately 160 cytomegalovirus-associated TCR beta chains.

CDR3 length: 19 residues. V shed 6 bases, J shed 5 bases, and the junction held 18 bases outside the gene matches. CDR1 and CDR2 from the germline V gene are LNHDA and SQIVND (reference sequence). Amplification used 60 Vbeta primers and 13 Jbeta primers. Produced via immunoSEQ multiplex PCR; TCRdb's table is partial and in-frame only. The sample includes 100,000 to 150,000 clones, 55% to 75% of them seen just once. As for this clone: What it recognizes is unknown.

The sequence derives from a man aged 30 to 39 in good health and CMV-seronegative. Sequenced input: PBMCs. The chain combines TRBV19 with TRBJ2-5; 13 nucleotides agree with TRBD2. The CDR3 sequence is CASRKSGLAGSLAPETQYF. The CDR3 nucleotides are TGTGCCAGTAGGAAGTCGGGACTAGCGGGGTCCTTAGCCCCGGAGACCCAGTACTTC.